This TCR beta chain was identified in a study of shared clonotypes between healthy human individuals (dated by TCRdb to the early 2020s). Turning to the overall study: The cohort included three men and a couple of women between 18 and 49 years of age. To estimate repertoire size and how much clonotype sharing occurs between individuals, the study deeply sequenced the blood TCR repertoires of several healthy adults. To increase sequencing depth and limit assay-specific biases, different laboratories used diverse techniques to prepare libraries and sequence TCR repertoires. Each donor's leukapheresis produced roughly between about 0.8 and 10 billion PBMCs. For each donor, three plates each were used for CD4 naive and CD4 memory, two plates were used for CD8 naive, and one plate was used for CD8 memory.

There are 14 amino acids in the CDR3, from cysteine to phenylalanine inclusive. Only the CDR3 DNA is retained, 42 bases long and in frame from the first base. V loses 10 bases at its end and J loses 3 bases; junction bases beyond the gene matches: 9. CDR1 and CDR2 are read off the germline V gene (reference sequence) as MNHEY and SMNVEV. Using the deep immunoSEQ assay, multiplex PCR amplified TCR CDR3 regions from genomic DNA. Extracted genomic DNA from each cell subset was distributed evenly across all wells of several immunoSEQ 96-well plates, and each plate was treated as a replicate. For sorted subsets, about 200 ng genomic DNA, equal to about 30,000 T cell genomes, was loaded into each replicate PCR. The purified libraries were quantified using a Qubit 3.0 fluorometer, sized with a Bioanalyzer 2100, and then quantified again using the KAPA Library Quantification kit. Each immunoSEQ 96-well plate was sequenced on its own single-read 150-cycle Illumina NextSeq 550 flow cell. As for the original processing: Because only junctional sequences without quality scores were contained in the immunoSEQ output, filtering matching that applied to full-length reads could not be performed. Sequences were annotated with PyIR, a Python wrapper for IgBLAST v1.9, using IMGT germline references to assign V/J genes and CDR3. Reads were removed for weak V/J assignments (E-value above 1e-6), missing CDR3, stop codons, out-of-frame junctions, or ambiguous translated residues. V3J clonotypes were defined by identical inferred V gene, J gene, and CDR3 amino acid sequence. Percentage overlap between repertoires was computed as shared unique clonotypes divided by the size of the smaller repertoire. Richness of each repertoire was evaluated using RTK rarefaction, the Chao1 estimator, and Recon v2.1 estimates of unobserved clonotypes. Generation probabilities were computed with OLGA for all TCRbeta clonotypes obtained by the gDNA method from several donors. Here the immuneACCESS table is served through TCRdb, limited to in-frame sequences with V and J called. Missing clones are a known gap in these copies; in checked studies unresolved V genes cover under half, and the rest lacks a known reason. From that table come the V and J calls and clone size; the DNA was used to work out D and trimming. The sample table holds around 650,000 clones, of which about 96% were seen once. Of the sample, around 0.1% falls within the top ten clones.

Remarks on this clone: It has no known antigen specificity. Base qualities were left out, and no much larger clone turns up one base away.

General conclusions and limits of the study: Pairwise subsampling indicated that sequencing depth was expected to affect the degree of clonotype sharing among donors. Sampling was restricted to blood, and TCR repertoires in tissue are likely to differ from TCR repertoires in blood. The small number of donors limited the genetic and exposure-history diversity represented. Even with the large sequencing depth, rarefaction of the sorted-subset datasets indicated that sequencing was incomplete. Naive subsets generally had larger estimated clonotype richness than memory subsets did. Compared with non-shared clonotypes, clonotypes shared by all four sorted-subset donors had higher generation probabilities. About 4.5% of naive CD4, 3% to 3.5% of naive CD8, 2.3% of memory CD4, and 0.35% to 0.5% of memory CD8 clonotypes were shared across several donors.

CD8 naive samples were obtained by positive selection for CCR7 among CD45RO-negative cells, yielding a CD45RA+CCR7+ population from which TemRA cells were excluded. Donors were healthy HIV-negative adults with no recently reported acute infections or vaccinations. All donors were Caucasian adults living in Nashville, Tennessee, USA. Blood was obtained by leukapheresis, after which PBMCs were separated by Ficoll-Histopaque density gradient centrifugation and cryopreserved in liquid nitrogen vapor phase. Analytical flow cytometry was used to check the purity and quantity of every magnetically sorted T cell population. Genomic DNA was isolated from each sorted fraction and quantified by UV absorbance on a Nanodrop 2000c.

This clonotype was sampled from a woman in her twenties or thirties in good health. The sequenced material came from naive CD8+ T cells sorted from blood. The sample's cell subset or site label, decoded: CD45RA+CCR7+. The rearranged chain carries TRBV27 and TRBJ1-5, and 7 junctional nucleotides match TRBD1. The nucleotide sequence reads TGTGCCACTCGCCCGACAGGGAACAATCAGCCCCAGCATTTT. Protein translation: CATRPTGNNQPQHF.